The 24 T cell receptor beta chains given below trace back to one sample, sequenced in a study of cytomegalovirus exposure and HLA in healthy donors (dated by TCRdb to the late 2010s). Libraries were constructed by the immunoSEQ multiplex PCR assay. A mixture of 60 forward primers for TCR Vbeta segments and 13 reverse primers for TCR Jbeta segments was used in the multiplex PCR. TCRdb's version of the immuneACCESS table is confined to in-frame rearrangements and falls short of the full clone set. An unresolved V gene accounts for under half of the shortfall where checked; the remainder is of unknown origin. This sample's listing comprises roughly 120,000 clones. The ten largest clones take up around 3.6% of the sample. What was sequenced was PBMCs. Receptor source: a man aged 18 to 29 in good health and CMV-seronegative.

V gene TRBV10-1 combines with J gene TRBJ2-7, with TRBD2 as a possible D gene (5 bases). Germline CDR1 WNHNN, CDR2 SYGVQD (reference sequence). This CDR3 comprises 13 residues. The germline V and J ends were trimmed by 5 bases and 7 bases, with 15 bases remaining between them. CDR3 DNA sequence: TGCGCCAGCAGTCCTCGGACTCCCGGGGAGCAGTACTTC. Protein: CASSPRTPGEQYF.

The chain has TRBV10-1 and TRBJ2-3; 8 bases are shared with TRBD2. The CDR3 runs 15 residues. Trimming cost V 0 bases and J 5 bases; bases outside gene matches: 4. Germline assignment: CDR1 WNHNN and CDR2 SYGVQD (reference sequence). The CDR3 is CASSESAGGKDTQYF. The DNA for the CDR3 is TGCGCCAGCAGTGAGTCGGCGGGAGGAAAAGATACGCAGTATTTT.

The genes are TRBV6-5 and TRBJ1-2; the match to TRBD1 covers 9 bases. Germline V gene data show CDR1 as MNHEY and CDR2 as SVGAGI. J was trimmed by 4 bases and V by 6 bases; bases with no gene match: 6. The CDR3 loop spans 14 amino acids. DNA of the CDR3: TGTGCCAGCAGGGACAGGGGAGGGGCCTATGGCTACACCTTC. Amino acid sequence: CASRDRGGAYGYTF.

The V and J genes are TRBV18 and TRBJ2-5; TRBD2 might be the D (6 bases). Germline loops: CDR1 KGHSH, CDR2 LQKENI. V gave up 6 bases and J gave up 5 bases, with 19 bases separating them. There are 15 residues in the CDR3. CDR3: CASSDSLTEGETQYF. CDR3 coding DNA: TGTGCCAGCTCCGATTCCTTGACGGAGGGCGAGACCCAGTACTTC. The full variable domain, in which reference TRBV18 and TRBJ2-5 provide the parts outside the CDR3, is NAGVMQNPRHLVRRRGQEARLRCSPMKGHSHVYWYRQLPEEGLKFMVYLQKENIIDESGMPKERFSAEFPKEGPSILRIQQVVRGDSAAYFCASSDSLTEGETQYFGPGTRLLVL.

V usage is TRBV6-5 and J usage is TRBJ1-6; 7 bases are shared with TRBD1. Germline-derived CDR1 and CDR2 are MNHEY and SVGAGI. The junction had 6 bases not matched to a gene; V was cut back by 6 bases and J by 10 bases. The CDR3 has 13 amino acids. This chain's CDR3 is CASSRRDSSPLHF. The CDR3 nucleotides are TGTGCCAGCAGCCGCCGGGACAGCTCACCCCTCCACTTT.

The chain combines TRBV2 with TRBJ1-1; D gene ambiguous. V lost 2 bases, J lost 1 base, and 2 bases lay in between. The length of the CDR3 is 12 residues. CDR1 is SNHLY, CDR2 FYNNEI, per germline. For the CDR3, the DNA is TGTGCCAGCAGTGAACAGAACACTGAAGCTTTCTTT. Translated: CASSEQNTEAFF.

The chain couples TRBV5-1 to TRBJ2-4; a weak D match, TRBD2 (5 bases). Germline V lookup: CDR1 SGHRS, CDR2 YFSETQ. Trimming shortened V by 4 bases and J by 3 bases, and 5 bases separated the two germline ends. The CDR3 spans 12 residues. CDR3 in DNA: TGCGCCAGCAGCCGGGACAAAAACATTCAGTACTTC. Its protein is CASSRDKNIQYF.

The genes are TRBV11-2 and TRBJ2-1, with TRBD1 identical over 10 bases. CDR1 and CDR2 (germline): SGHAT, FQNNGV. The CDR3 is made up of 15 amino acids. Trimming took 7 bases from V and 7 from J; bases not matched to a gene: 10. For the CDR3, the DNA is TGTGCCAGCACCATAGACAGGGGGCTCAGGAATGAGCAGTTCTTC. Protein: CASTIDRGLRNEQFF. The variable domain in full, completed from reference TRBV11-2 and TRBJ2-1, reads EAGVAQSPRYKIIEKRQSVAFWCNPISGHATLYWYQQILGQGPKLLIQFQNNGVVDDSQLPKDRFSAERLKGVDSTLKIQPAKLEDSAVYLCASTIDRGLRNEQFFGPGTRLTVL.

The chain carries TRBV28 and TRBJ1-1, with 9 bases lining up with TRBD1. The CDR3 is 15 amino acids. Per germline, CDR1 MDHEN and CDR2 SYDVKM. V was pared by 1 base and J by 7 bases, with 7 bases of the junction left unmatched. The CDR3 DNA follows: TGTGCCAGCAGTTTATATACTGGGACAGGGTATGAAGCTTTCTTT. The encoded protein is CASSLYTGTGYEAFF.

The chain links TRBV7-8 to TRBJ2-7, with 10 nucleotides matching TRBD2. The CDR3 runs to 15 residues. J gave up 5 bases and V 3 bases, and 7 bases lay outside the gene matches. The germline V gene encodes CDR1 SGHVS and CDR2 FQNEAQ. The CDR3 loop is CASSFLAGVQDEQYF. Here the CDR3 DNA reads TGTGCCAGCAGCTTCCTAGCGGGAGTTCAAGACGAGCAGTACTTC.

J is TRBJ1-4 and V is TRBV6-5; TRBD1 is a possible D gene (5 bases). CDR1 is MNHEY, CDR2 SVGAGI, per germline. The CDR3 contains 15 residues. Trimming took off 6 bases at V and 6 bases at J, with 17 bases between the two ends. The CDR3 loop is CASRPPGEGYEKLFF. DNA for the CDR3: TGTGCCAGCAGGCCGCCGGGGGAAGGGTATGAAAAACTGTTTTTT.

The chain carries TRBV11-2 and TRBJ1-1, with TRBD1 matching 8 bases. CDR3 size: 13 residues. V trimming: 4 bases; J trimming: 7 bases; junction bases outside the gene matches: 5. The V gene's germline CDR1 is SGHAT and CDR2 FQNNGV. For the CDR3, the DNA is TGTGCCAGCAGCTCGACAGGGGAGCTTGAAGCTTTCTTT. This sequence encodes CASSSTGELEAFF.

This chain joins TRBV10-1 and TRBJ2-7; 8 bases match TRBD1. This CDR3 region has 17 residues. Trimming cost V 3 bases and J 1 base; bases outside gene matches: 11. Germline CDR1 WNHNN, CDR2 SYGVQD (reference sequence). For the CDR3, the DNA is TGCGCCAGCAGTGACTTTAACGTGGGGACAGGTTCCTACGAGCAGTACTTC. This codes for CASSDFNVGTGSYEQYF.

J is TRBJ1-6 and V is TRBV27; D possibly corresponds to TRBD1 (5 bases). Germline loops: CDR1 MNHEY, CDR2 SMNVEV (reference sequence). CDR3 length equals 12 residues. V was clipped by 8 bases and J by 6 bases, with 8 bases between them. The CDR3 nucleotides read TGTGCCAGCCGGAGGGGTAATTCACCCCTCCACTTT. It codes for CASRRGNSPLHF.

V usage is TRBV27 and J usage is TRBJ2-5; 7 bases align to TRBD1. CDR1 and CDR2 (germline): MNHEY, SMNVEV (reference sequence). J lost 1 base, V lost 4 bases, and 6 bases had no gene match. The CDR3 consists of 15 residues. The chain's CDR3 is CASSSPRDSQETQYF. The CDR3 DNA reads TGTGCCAGCAGTTCTCCTCGGGACAGCCAAGAGACCCAGTACTTC.

The genes are TRBV4-1 and TRBJ1-2; D gene uncertain. The CDR3 length is 13 residues. With 4 bases removed from V and 5 bases from J, the gap between germline ends came to 11 bases. Germline V gene sequence: CDR1 MGHRA, CDR2 YSYEKL. The DNA for the CDR3 is TGCGCCAGCAGCCGGCTCCTCAGATATGGCTACACCTTC. Protein sequence: CASSRLLRYGYTF.

The J gene is TRBJ2-5, the V gene TRBV5-1; 7 nucleotides agree with TRBD2. Germline V gene data show CDR1 as SGHRS and CDR2 as YFSETQ. This CDR3 is 14 amino acids long. With 4 bases clipped from V and 3 bases from J, the junction kept 6 bases outside the gene matches. CDR3 sequence: CASSVLRGEETQYF. CDR3 DNA sequence: TGCGCCAGCAGCGTTCTCCGGGGGGAAGAGACCCAGTACTTC.

The chain has TRBV7-2 and TRBJ2-2; 8 bases are a match to TRBD2. With V trimmed by 1 base and J by 1 base, 2 bases remained unmatched. CDR3 length: 16 residues. Germline V lookup: CDR1 SGHTA, CDR2 FQGNSA. As DNA, the CDR3 is TGTGCCAGCAGCTTAGGGCTAGCGGGGAACACCGGGGAGCTGTTTTTT. Its translation: CASSLGLAGNTGELFF.

The V and J genes are TRBV2 and TRBJ1-1; D is undetermined. Germline V CDR1 and CDR2: SNHLY, FYNNEI. The length of the CDR3 is 14 residues. Trimming cost V 7 bases and J 0 bases, with 12 bases left between them. The CDR3 DNA sequence: TGTGCCAGCACATTAGGCGGCGTGAACACTGAAGCTTTCTTT. Translated: CASTLGGVNTEAFF.

The chain employs TRBV6-1 and TRBJ1-3; D remains unclear. CDR3 length: 14 residues. V lost 3 bases and J lost 0, with 6 bases in between. Per germline, CDR1 MNHNS and CDR2 SASEGT. DNA of the CDR3: TGTGCCAGCAGTGAGAACATCTCTGGAAACACCATATATTTT. Its protein is CASSENISGNTIYF.

The gene calls are TRBV27 and TRBJ2-1, with 10 positions matching TRBD2. Germline assignment: CDR1 MNHEY and CDR2 SMNVEV (reference sequence). The CDR3 sequence is 16 residues long. V dropped 5 bases and J dropped 2; count of bases not matched to a gene: 6. The CDR3: CASSPSGSPPYNEQFF. Here the CDR3 DNA reads TGTGCCAGCAGTCCTAGCGGGAGCCCCCCCTACAATGAGCAGTTCTTC.

This rearrangement joins TRBV6-5 to TRBJ1-6; D ambiguous. V was clipped by 6 bases and J by 8 bases, with 14 bases between them. The CDR3 is 14 amino acids. In germline, CDR1 is MNHEY, CDR2 SVGAGI. CDR3 nucleotide sequence: TGTGCCAGCAGAGCTGGGCAGAGACATTCACCCCTCCACTTT. Translated: CASRAGQRHSPLHF.

The chain couples TRBV9 to TRBJ2-7; possible D gene TRBD2, 7 bases. CDR1 and CDR2 (germline): SGDLS, YYNGEE. The CDR3 runs to 15 residues. V gave up 4 bases and J gave up 0 bases, with 14 bases separating them. CDR3 sequence reads: CASSRGGGNSYEQYF. Written as DNA, the CDR3 is TGTGCCAGCAGCAGGGGGGGAGGGAACTCCTACGAGCAGTACTTC.

Note on this clone: A read error may produce the germline difference seen at one junction end. At the DNA level, this CDR3 is encoded by other sequences in the same sample as well. Written as DNA, the CDR3 is TGTGCCAGCAGCTTAGCGGGGGGCAACACCATATATTTC. Translating gives CASSLAGGNTIYF. The chain recombines TRBV11-2 with TRBJ1-3; D is possibly TRBD1 (6 bases). CDR1 and CDR2 from the germline V gene are SGHAT and FQNNGV. CDR3 length equals 13 residues.